This TCR beta chain was captured by sequencing in a study of blood T cell repertoires in COVID-19. Study details: Whether acute or convalescent, the COVID-19 samples came from the United States, Italy and Spain. PBMCs, B-cell-depleted T cells, or T cells were the source of the cDNA or gDNA that made up the material.

The germline gives CDR1 SGHRS, CDR2 YFSETQ. Trimming removed 0 bases at V and 3 bases at J, with 13 bases between. CDR3 length: 15 residues. Profiled with immunoSEQ multiplex PCR; TCRdb holds only in-frame clones, not every one. The table includes 650,000 to 800,000 clones, about nine tenths detected once. The chain links TRBV5-1 to TRBJ2-7; tentatively, D is TRBD1 (5 bases). The sequence derives from a woman aged 18 to 35 with acute or convalescent COVID-19. Sequenced material: peripheral blood. The CDR3 is CASSLDRQKDYEQYF. CDR3 coding DNA: TGCGCCAGCAGCTTGGACAGACAGAAAGACTACGAGCAGTACTTC.